This is a list of T cell receptor beta chains from one sample in a study of cytomegalovirus exposure and HLA in healthy donors. Assay used: immunoSEQ multiplex PCR; TCRdb lists only in-frame clones, some missing. The sample shows 99,000 or so clones, more than 60% of them seen only once. Sequencing used PBMCs. The receptors were gathered from a male donor in good health and CMV-seronegative. The conserved cysteine and the conserved F or W are not part of the CDR3 here.

v_call,j_call,cdr3_aa
TRBV7-3,TRBJ2-3,ASSSGLAGVLDTQY
TRBV30,TRBJ2-3,AWSVGSGVTDTQY
TRBV5-4,TRBJ2-3,ASSSGTSGSTDTQY
TRBV5-1,TRBJ2-3,ASSLLGASTDTQY
TRBV2,TRBJ2-6,ASGQGASGANVLT
TRBV21-1,TRBJ2-5,ASSGDRGGETQY
TRBV6-5,TRBJ1-1,ASSEDTFTEAF
TRBV19,TRBJ1-2,ASSPLGQGAVNYGYT
TRBV5-1,TRBJ1-1,ASSLQGTGNTEAF
TRBV11-2,TRBJ2-1,ASSLGVVGGSSYNEQF
TRBV5-6,.,ASSSWRDLYEQY
TRBV6-5,.,ASTRQAYSSYEQY
TRBV19,TRBJ2-1,ASSMTVRTVGGNEQF
TRBV7-9,TRBJ2-7,ASSPGTYEQY
TRBV27,TRBJ2-5,ASNLDSLQETQY